This is a list of T cell receptor beta chains from one sample in a study of regulatory T cells in long-lasting Graves disease. TCRdb used MiXCR to reprocess the multiplex PCR reads, holding one entry per CDR3 protein. The sample has a few hundred thousand distinct CDR3 sequences, 11% to 15% seen once. The same data also contributed to another study, on T cells in Graves' hyperthyroidism and ophthalmopathy.

Sequences were derived from peripheral blood mononuclear cells (PBMCs), sampled at new diagnosis, from a patient treated with antithyroid drugs. Receptors originate from a woman aged 45-65 years with Graves disease. Both conserved end residues are part of each CDR3. The D gene is left open where the match is weak. Expanded clones get a size class; other rows say once, few or many, or leave the size out.

abundance	v_gene	d_gene	j_gene	CDR3aa	CDR3nt
-	TRBV2	-	TRBJ2-1	CASSGLLYNEQFF	TGTGCCAGCAGTGGGTTGCTCTACAATGAGCAGTTCTTC
many	TRBV6-1	-	TRBJ1-4	CASSDNRSTNEKLFF	TGTGCCAGCAGTGACAACAGGTCAACTAATGAAAAACTGTTTTTT
-	TRBV28	-	TRBJ1-4	CASSVQTAADEKLFF	TGTGCCAGCAGCGTCCAAACTGCGGCTGATGAAAAACTGTTTTTT
many	TRBV11-1	TRBD2	TRBJ2-2	CASSLDTSGRPTTGELFF	TGTGCCAGCAGCTTGGATACTAGCGGACGACCCACCACCGGGGAGCTGTTTTTT
-	TRBV7-2	-	TRBJ2-7	CASNLANRVEQYF	TGTGCCAGCAACTTAGCAAACAGGGTCGAGCAGTACTTC
many	TRBV27	TRBD2	TRBJ2-7	CASSSPGLNYEQYF	TGTGCCAGCAGTTCGCCGGGACTAAACTACGAGCAGTACTTC
-	TRBV29-1	-	TRBJ2-1	CSVVLSYNEQFF	TGCAGCGTTGTTTTAAGCTACAATGAGCAGTTCTTC
-	TRBV15	-	TRBJ2-1	CAASTKRGLGNEQFF	TGTGCCGCCAGCACTAAGAGGGGTTTAGGAAATGAGCAGTTCTTC
few	TRBV14	TRBD2	TRBJ2-3	CASSPPTSAQGSTQYF	TGTGCCAGCAGCCCCCCGACTAGCGCTCAAGGGAGTACGCAGTATTTT
many	TRBV9	-	TRBJ1-1	CASSVTGMGTEAFF	TGTGCCAGCAGCGTCACGGGAATGGGCACTGAAGCTTTCTTT
many	TRBV12-3/TRBV12-4	-	TRBJ2-1	CASRPRDNNEQFF	TGTGCCAGCAGGCCCCGGGACAACAATGAGCAGTTCTTC
few	TRBV18	TRBD2	TRBJ2-7	CASSRRTSGRFYEQYF	TGTGCCAGCTCACGCCGGACTAGCGGGAGATTCTACGAGCAGTACTTC
-	TRBV3-1	-	TRBJ2-1	CASSQLTAGHLGQFF	TGTGCCAGCAGCCAATTAACGGCCGGACACCTGGGGCAGTTCTTC
many	TRBV29-1	TRBD1	TRBJ2-2	CSGRTGPNTGELFF	TGCAGCGGCAGGACAGGGCCGAACACCGGGGAGCTGTTTTTT
many	TRBV20-1	TRBD2	TRBJ2-5	CSSPTSGQETQYF	TGCAGTTCACCGACTAGCGGACAAGAGACCCAGTACTTC
-	TRBV6-1	-	TRBJ1-4	CASSRQGSWTNEKLFF	TGTGCCAGCAGTCGCCAGGGGAGCTGGACTAATGAAAAACTGTTTTTT
many	TRBV28	TRBD1	TRBJ2-7	CASRYRGQTYEQYF	TGTGCCAGCAGATACCGGGGACAGACCTACGAGCAGTACTTC
-	TRBV24-1	TRBD1	TRBJ1-2	CATSELQGAGPYGYTF	TGTGCCACCAGTGAGTTACAGGGGGCGGGGCCCTATGGCTACACCTTC
many	TRBV28	TRBD1	TRBJ1-1	CASRLTGRSTEAFF	TGTGCCAGCAGGCTGACAGGGCGGTCAACTGAAGCTTTCTTT
-	TRBV7-2	-	TRBJ2-7	CASSLTSQTGSEQYF	TGTGCCAGCAGCCTAACCTCGCAAACAGGGTCCGAGCAGTACTTC
-	TRBV19	-	TRBJ1-5	CASSSRQSNQPQHF	TGTGCCAGTAGTAGCCGACAGAGCAATCAGCCCCAGCATTTT
-	TRBV28	TRBD1	TRBJ2-1	CASSFWGLRGRYNEQFF	TGTGCCAGCAGCTTTTGGGGGCTGAGGGGGCGATACAATGAGCAGTTCTTC
many	TRBV7-9	TRBD2	TRBJ2-7	CASRRGAGGPSYEQYF	TGTGCCAGCAGGCGGGGAGCGGGAGGGCCCTCGTACGAGCAGTACTTC
many	TRBV20-1	-	TRBJ2-1	CSAMKGVGDNEQFF	TGCAGTGCTATGAAAGGGGTAGGAGACAATGAGCAGTTCTTC
-	TRBV10-3	TRBD2	TRBJ2-3	CAISESQAGGQDTQYF	TGTGCCATCAGTGAGTCGCAAGCGGGAGGGCAGGATACGCAGTATTTT
many	TRBV2	TRBD1	TRBJ2-7	CASSEIRTGGDEQYF	TGTGCCAGCAGTGAAATTCGGACAGGGGGCGACGAGCAGTACTTC
-	TRBV12-5	-	TRBJ2-2	CASALLPNTGELFF	TGTGCTAGTGCCCTACTCCCGAACACCGGGGAGCTGTTTTTT
few	TRBV3-1	-	TRBJ2-5	CASSQDIRLLLETQYF	TGTGCCAGCAGCCAAGACATCCGCCTCCTACTGGAGACCCAGTACTTC
-	TRBV5-1	TRBD1	TRBJ1-1	CASSLGDRGRTFF	TGCGCCAGCAGCTTGGGGGACAGGGGGAGAACTTTCTTT
-	TRBV27	-	TRBJ2-3	CASSFFSTSTDTQYF	TGTGCCAGCAGTTTTTTCTCAACTAGCACAGATACGCAGTATTTT
many	TRBV27	TRBD1	TRBJ2-2	CATYLSGTGSTGELFF	TGTGCCACATACCTATCCGGGACAGGGTCCACCGGGGAGCTGTTTTTT
-	TRBV5-4	TRBD2	TRBJ2-7	CASSKGLASYEQYF	TGTGCCAGCAGCAAAGGACTAGCGTCCTACGAGCAGTACTTC
few	TRBV6-2/TRBV6-3	-	TRBJ1-6	CASRGGEVNSPLHF	TGTGCCAGCAGGGGCGGGGAGGTCAATTCACCCCTCCACTTT
many	TRBV2	TRBD2	TRBJ2-7	CASRILAGGSYEQYF	TGTGCCAGCAGGATACTAGCGGGAGGCTCCTACGAGCAGTACTTC
many	TRBV10-3	TRBD2	TRBJ2-3	CAISWSSGSPDTQYF	TGTGCCATCAGCTGGTCTAGCGGGAGCCCAGATACGCAGTATTTT
many	TRBV28	-	TRBJ2-1	CASRNLGDNEQFF	TGTGCCAGCAGAAATCTAGGCGACAATGAGCAGTTCTTC
many	TRBV3-1	-	TRBJ2-7	CASSQQLGLSYEQYF	TGTGCCAGCAGCCAACAACTAGGCTTGTCCTACGAGCAGTACTTC
-	TRBV25-1	-	TRBJ2-7	CASGAGLYNYEQYF	TGTGCCAGCGGAGCGGGCTTATACAACTACGAGCAGTACTTC
many	TRBV2	TRBD2	TRBJ2-7	CACTPGLAGAYEQYF	TGTGCCTGCACCCCGGGACTAGCGGGAGCCTACGAGCAGTACTTC
few	TRBV6-2/TRBV6-3	-	TRBJ2-5	CASSYLGWRTQYF	TGTGCCAGCAGTTACTTGGGGTGGCGGACCCAGTACTTC
few	TRBV28	-	TRBJ2-5	CAGSSGTVDETQYF	TGTGCCGGCAGTTCCGGGACGGTGGATGAGACCCAGTACTTC
-	TRBV7-9	-	TRBJ2-7	CASSMPGGSYEQYF	TGTGCCAGCAGCATGCCCGGGGGTTCCTACGAGCAGTACTTC
many	TRBV13	-	TRBJ2-1	CASSLVLGWRDLPNEQFF	TGTGCCAGCAGCTTAGTCCTCGGTTGGCGGGACCTTCCCAATGAGCAGTTCTTC
-	TRBV7-6	-	TRBJ1-6	CASSLGGEANSPLHF	TGTGCCAGCAGCTTAGGCGGGGAAGCGAATTCACCCCTCCACTTT
many	TRBV3-1	-	TRBJ1-1	CASSQGFALNTEAFF	TGTGCCAGCAGCCAAGGTTTCGCTTTGAACACTGAAGCTTTCTTT
few	TRBV4-1	-	TRBJ1-5	CASSQDRAVDSNQPQHF	TGCGCCAGCAGCCAAGACCGGGCTGTCGATAGCAATCAGCCCCAGCATTTT
many	TRBV28	-	TRBJ1-4	CASSRGGLTNEKLFF	TGTGCCAGCAGCCGGGGAGGGTTAACTAATGAAAAACTGTTTTTT
few	TRBV9	-	TRBJ1-5	CASSVASNQPQHF	TGTGCCAGCAGCGTAGCTAGCAATCAGCCCCAGCATTTT
few	TRBV9	TRBD1	TRBJ2-5	CASSPSGTEQETQYF	TGTGCCAGCAGCCCGTCCGGGACAGAACAAGAGACCCAGTACTTC
few	TRBV5-6	-	TRBJ1-6	CASSESRDGYNSPLHF	TGTGCCAGCAGCGAATCCCGGGACGGATATAATTCACCCCTCCACTTT
few	TRBV4-2	-	TRBJ2-5	CASSQVLGDQETQYF	TGTGCCAGCAGCCAAGTCTTGGGGGACCAAGAGACCCAGTACTTC
-	TRBV9	TRBD2	TRBJ2-3	CASSVPRGGVRADTQYF	TGTGCCAGCAGCGTACCCCGGGGGGGAGTTCGGGCAGATACGCAGTATTTT
many	TRBV16	-	TRBJ2-6	CASSQLAEANVLTF	TGTGCCAGCAGCCAATTAGCGGAGGCCAACGTCCTGACTTTC
many	TRBV2	TRBD1	TRBJ1-1	CASSGGTGRGTEAFF	TGTGCCAGCAGTGGGGGGACAGGGCGGGGCACTGAAGCTTTCTTT
many	TRBV20-1	-	TRBJ1-4	CSALRGDEKLFF	TGCAGTGCCCTCCGAGGGGATGAAAAACTGTTTTTT
-	TRBV6-1	-	TRBJ1-2	CASGPHLNYGYTF	TGTGCCAGCGGACCACACCTCAACTATGGCTACACCTTC
many	TRBV18	-	TRBJ2-7	CASSRLDWGEQYF	TGTGCCAGCTCACGACTCGACTGGGGCGAGCAGTACTTC